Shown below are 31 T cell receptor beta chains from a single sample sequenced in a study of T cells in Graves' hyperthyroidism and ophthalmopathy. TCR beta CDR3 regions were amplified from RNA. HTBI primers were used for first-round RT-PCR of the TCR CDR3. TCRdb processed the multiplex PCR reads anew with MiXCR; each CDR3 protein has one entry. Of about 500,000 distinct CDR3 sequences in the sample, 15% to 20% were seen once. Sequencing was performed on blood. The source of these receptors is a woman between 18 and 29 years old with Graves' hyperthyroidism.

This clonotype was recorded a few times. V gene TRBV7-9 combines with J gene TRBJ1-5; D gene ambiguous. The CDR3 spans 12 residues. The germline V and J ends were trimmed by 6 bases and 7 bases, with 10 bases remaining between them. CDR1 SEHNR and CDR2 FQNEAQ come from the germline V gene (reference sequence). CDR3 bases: TGTGCCAGCAGGGCCGGGAGCCAGCCCCAGCATTTT. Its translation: CASRAGSQPQHF.

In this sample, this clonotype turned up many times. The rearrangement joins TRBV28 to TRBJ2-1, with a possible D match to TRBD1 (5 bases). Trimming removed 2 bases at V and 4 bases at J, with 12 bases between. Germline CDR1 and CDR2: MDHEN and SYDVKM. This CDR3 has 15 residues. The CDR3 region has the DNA TGTGCCAGCAGTTTACGACAGCTTGTTTACAATGAGCAGTTCTTC. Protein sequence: CASSLRQLVYNEQFF.

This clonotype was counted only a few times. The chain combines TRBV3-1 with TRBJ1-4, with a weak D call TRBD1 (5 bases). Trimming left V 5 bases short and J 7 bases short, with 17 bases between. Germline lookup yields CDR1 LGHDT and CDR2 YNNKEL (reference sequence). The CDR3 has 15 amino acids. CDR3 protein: CASSGAGGGSEKLFF. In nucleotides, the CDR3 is TGTGCCAGCAGCGGGGCTGGGGGGGGGAGTGAAAAACTGTTTTTT.

The CDR3 coding sequence is TGTGCCAGCAGCTTACTAGCGGGGTTGAGCTCCTACGAGCAGTACTTC. It codes for CASSLLAGLSSYEQYF. The chain has TRBV7-2 and TRBJ2-7, with 9 positions matching TRBD2. The V and J ends lost 2 bases and 0 bases, in that order; junction bases with no gene match: 5. In germline, CDR1 is SGHTA, CDR2 FQGNSA. This CDR3 spans 16 amino acids. Full variable domain (remainder filled in from reference TRBV7-2 and TRBJ2-7): GAGVSQSPSNKVTEKGKDVELRCDPISGHTALYWYRQSLGQGLEFLIYFQGNSAPDKSGLPSDRFSAERTGGSVSTLTIQRTQQEDSAVYLCASSLLAGLSSYEQYFGPGTRLTVT.

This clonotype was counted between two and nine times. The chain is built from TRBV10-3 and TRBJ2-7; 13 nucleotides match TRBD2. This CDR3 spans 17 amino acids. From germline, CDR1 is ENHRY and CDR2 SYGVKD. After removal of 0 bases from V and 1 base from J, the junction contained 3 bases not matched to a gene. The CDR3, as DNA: TGTGCCATCAGTGAGTCACTAGCGGGGGGGCAATCCTACGAGCAGTACTTC. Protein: CAISESLAGGQSYEQYF.

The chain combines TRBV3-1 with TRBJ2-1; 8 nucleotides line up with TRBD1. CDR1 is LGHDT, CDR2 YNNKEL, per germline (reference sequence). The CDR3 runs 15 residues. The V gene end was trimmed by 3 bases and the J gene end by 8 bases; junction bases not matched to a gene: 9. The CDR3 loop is CASSHEWAGQDEQFF. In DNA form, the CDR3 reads TGTGCCAGCAGCCATGAGTGGGCGGGACAGGATGAGCAGTTCTTC.

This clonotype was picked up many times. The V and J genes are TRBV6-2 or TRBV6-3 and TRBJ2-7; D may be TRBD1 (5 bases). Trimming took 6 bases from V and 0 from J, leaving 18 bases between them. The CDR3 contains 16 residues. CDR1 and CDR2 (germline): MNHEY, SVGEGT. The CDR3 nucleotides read TGTGCCAGCAGCTACGGGCAGGGTAGGCCCTCCTACGAGCAGTACTTC. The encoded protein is CASSYGQGRPSYEQYF.

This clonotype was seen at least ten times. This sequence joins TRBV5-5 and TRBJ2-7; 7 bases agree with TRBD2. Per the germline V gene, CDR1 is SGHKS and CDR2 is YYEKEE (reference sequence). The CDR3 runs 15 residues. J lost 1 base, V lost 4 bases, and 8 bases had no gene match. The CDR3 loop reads CASSTSVGGSYEQYF. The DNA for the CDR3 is TGTGCCAGCAGCACCAGCGTGGGGGGGTCCTACGAGCAGTACTTC.

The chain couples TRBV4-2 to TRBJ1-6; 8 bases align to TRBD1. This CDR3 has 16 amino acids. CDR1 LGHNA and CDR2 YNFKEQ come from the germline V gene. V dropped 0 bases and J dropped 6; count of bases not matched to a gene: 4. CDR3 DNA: TGTGCCAGCAGCCAAGATAGGACAGGGCGTAATTCACCCCTCCACTTT. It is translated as CASSQDRTGRNSPLHF.

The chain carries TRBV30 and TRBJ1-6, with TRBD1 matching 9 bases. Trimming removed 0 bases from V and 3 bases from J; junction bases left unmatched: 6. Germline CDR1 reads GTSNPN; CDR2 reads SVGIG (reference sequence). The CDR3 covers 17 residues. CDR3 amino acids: CAWSVGTGTFYNSPLHF. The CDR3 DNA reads TGTGCCTGGAGTGTAGGGACAGGGACTTTCTATAATTCACCCCTCCACTTT.

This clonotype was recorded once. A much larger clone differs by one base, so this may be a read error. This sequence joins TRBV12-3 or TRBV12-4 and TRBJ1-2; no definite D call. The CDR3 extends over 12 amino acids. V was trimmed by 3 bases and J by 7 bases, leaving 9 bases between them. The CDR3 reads CASSFFGAGYTF. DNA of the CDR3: TGTGCCAGCAGTTTTTTTGGAGCTGGCTACACCTTC.

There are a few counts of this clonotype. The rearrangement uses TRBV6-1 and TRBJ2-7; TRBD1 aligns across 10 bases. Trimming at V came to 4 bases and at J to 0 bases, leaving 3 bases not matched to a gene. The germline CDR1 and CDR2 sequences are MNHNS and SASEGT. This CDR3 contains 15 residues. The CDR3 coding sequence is TGTGCCAGCAGTGTGAGGACAGGGGGCTCCTACGAGCAGTACTTC. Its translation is CASSVRTGGSYEQYF.

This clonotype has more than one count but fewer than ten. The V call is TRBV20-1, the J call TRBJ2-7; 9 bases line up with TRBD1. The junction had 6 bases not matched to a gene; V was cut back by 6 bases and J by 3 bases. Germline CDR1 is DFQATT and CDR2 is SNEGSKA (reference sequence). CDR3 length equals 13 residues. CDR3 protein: CSAAGTGFYEQYF. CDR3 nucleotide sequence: TGCAGTGCAGCCGGGACAGGGTTCTACGAGCAGTACTTC.

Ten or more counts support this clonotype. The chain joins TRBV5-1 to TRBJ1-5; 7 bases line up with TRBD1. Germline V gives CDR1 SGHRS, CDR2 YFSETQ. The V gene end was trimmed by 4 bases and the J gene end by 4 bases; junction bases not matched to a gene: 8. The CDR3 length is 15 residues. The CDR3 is CASSPEGGTNQPQHF. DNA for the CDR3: TGCGCCAGCAGCCCTGAAGGGGGCACGAATCAGCCCCAGCATTTT. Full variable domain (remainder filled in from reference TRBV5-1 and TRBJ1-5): KAGVTQTPRYLIKTRGQQVTLSCSPISGHRSVSWYQQTPGQGLQFLFEYFSETQRNKGNFPGRFSGRQFSNSRSEMNVSTLELGDSALYLCASSPEGGTNQPQHFGDGTRLSIL.

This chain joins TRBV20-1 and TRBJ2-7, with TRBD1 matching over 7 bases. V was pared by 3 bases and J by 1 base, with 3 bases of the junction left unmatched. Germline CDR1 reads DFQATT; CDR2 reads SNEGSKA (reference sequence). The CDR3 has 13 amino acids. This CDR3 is CSASYRGSYEQYF. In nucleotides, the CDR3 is TGCAGTGCTAGTTACAGGGGATCCTACGAGCAGTACTTC.

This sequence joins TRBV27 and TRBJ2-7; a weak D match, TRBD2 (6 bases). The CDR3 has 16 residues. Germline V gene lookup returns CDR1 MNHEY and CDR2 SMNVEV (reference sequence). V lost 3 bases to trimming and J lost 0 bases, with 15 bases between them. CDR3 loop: CASSFSAGPSSYEQYF. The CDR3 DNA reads TGTGCCAGCAGTTTCTCAGCGGGCCCAAGCTCCTACGAGCAGTACTTC.

The CDR3 bases are TGTGCCAGCAGCTCGTCGCTTACCGGGAACACTGAAGCTTTCTTT. It yields the protein CASSSSLTGNTEAFF. The chain has TRBV2 and TRBJ1-1, with no clear D. Germline CDR1 SNHLY, CDR2 FYNNEI. V was trimmed by 6 bases and J by 1 base, leaving 15 bases between them. There are 15 residues in the CDR3.

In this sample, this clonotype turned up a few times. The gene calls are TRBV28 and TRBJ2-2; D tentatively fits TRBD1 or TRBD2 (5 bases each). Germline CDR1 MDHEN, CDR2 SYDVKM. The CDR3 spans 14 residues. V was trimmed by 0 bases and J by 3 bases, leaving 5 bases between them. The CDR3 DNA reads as TGTGCCAGCAGTTTATGGGGGGACACCGGGGAGCTGTTTTTT. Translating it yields CASSLWGDTGELFF.

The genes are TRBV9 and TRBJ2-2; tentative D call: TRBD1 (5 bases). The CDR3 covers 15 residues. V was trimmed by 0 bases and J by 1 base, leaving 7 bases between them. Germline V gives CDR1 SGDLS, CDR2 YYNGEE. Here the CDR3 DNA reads TGTGCCAGCAGCGTAGCTACAGGGAACACCGGGGAGCTGTTTTTT. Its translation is CASSVATGNTGELFF.

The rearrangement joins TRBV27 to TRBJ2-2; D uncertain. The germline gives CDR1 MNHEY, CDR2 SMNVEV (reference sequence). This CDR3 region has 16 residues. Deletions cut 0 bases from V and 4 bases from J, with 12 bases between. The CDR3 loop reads CASSLSIDAITGELFF. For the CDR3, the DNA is TGTGCCAGCAGTTTATCGATAGACGCCATCACCGGGGAGCTGTTTTTT.

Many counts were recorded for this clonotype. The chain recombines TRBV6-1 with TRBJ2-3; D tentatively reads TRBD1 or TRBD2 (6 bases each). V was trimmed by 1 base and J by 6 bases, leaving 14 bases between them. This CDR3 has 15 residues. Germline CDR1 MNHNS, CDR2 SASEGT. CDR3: CASSEVWGAGDTQYF. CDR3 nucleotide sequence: TGTGCCAGCAGTGAAGTCTGGGGGGCCGGGGATACGCAGTATTTT.

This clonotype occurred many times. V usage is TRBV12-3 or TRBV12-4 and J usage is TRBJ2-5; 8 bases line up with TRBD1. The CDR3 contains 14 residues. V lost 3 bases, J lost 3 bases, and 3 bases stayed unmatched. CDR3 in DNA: TGTGCCAGCAGTTTGACAGGGGAAAAAGAGACCCAGTACTTC. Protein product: CASSLTGEKETQYF.

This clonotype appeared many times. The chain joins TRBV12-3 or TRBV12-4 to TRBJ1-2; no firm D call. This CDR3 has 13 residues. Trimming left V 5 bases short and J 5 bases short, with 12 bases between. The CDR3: CASSPVGQYGYTF. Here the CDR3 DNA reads TGTGCCAGCAGTCCGGTCGGGCAATATGGCTACACCTTC.

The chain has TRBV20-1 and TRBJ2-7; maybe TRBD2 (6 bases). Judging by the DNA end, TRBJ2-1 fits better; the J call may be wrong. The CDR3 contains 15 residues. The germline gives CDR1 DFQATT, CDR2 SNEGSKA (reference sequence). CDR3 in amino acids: CSARDFPSGAYEQFF. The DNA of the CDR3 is TGCAGTGCTAGAGATTTCCCCTCGGGAGCCTACGAGCAGTTCTTC.

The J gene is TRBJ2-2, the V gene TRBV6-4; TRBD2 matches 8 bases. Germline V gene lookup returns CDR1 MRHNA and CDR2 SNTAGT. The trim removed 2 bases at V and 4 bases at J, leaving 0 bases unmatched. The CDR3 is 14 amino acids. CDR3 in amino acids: CASSDGTSTGELFF. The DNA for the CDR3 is TGTGCCAGCAGTGACGGGACTAGCACCGGGGAGCTGTTTTTT.

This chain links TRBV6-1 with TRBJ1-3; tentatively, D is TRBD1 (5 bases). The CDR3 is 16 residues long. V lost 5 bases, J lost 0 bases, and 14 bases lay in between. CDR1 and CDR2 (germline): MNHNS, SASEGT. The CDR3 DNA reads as TGTGCCAGCAGTCCAACCCGGGACGGCTCTGGAAACACCATATATTTT. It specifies CASSPTRDGSGNTIYF.

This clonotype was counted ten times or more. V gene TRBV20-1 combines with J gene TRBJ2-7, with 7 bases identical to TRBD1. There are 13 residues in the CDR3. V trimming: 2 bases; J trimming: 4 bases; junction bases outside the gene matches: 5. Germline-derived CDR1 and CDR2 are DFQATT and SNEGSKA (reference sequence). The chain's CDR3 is CSARPDRAYEQYF. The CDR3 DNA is TGCAGTGCTAGACCCGACAGGGCGTACGAGCAGTACTTC.

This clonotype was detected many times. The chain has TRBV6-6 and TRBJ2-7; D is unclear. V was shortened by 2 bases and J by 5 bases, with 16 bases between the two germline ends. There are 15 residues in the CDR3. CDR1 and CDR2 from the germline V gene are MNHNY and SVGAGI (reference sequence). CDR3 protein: CASSYGFGTDHEQYF. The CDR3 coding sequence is TGTGCCAGCAGTTACGGGTTCGGTACAGATCACGAGCAGTACTTC.

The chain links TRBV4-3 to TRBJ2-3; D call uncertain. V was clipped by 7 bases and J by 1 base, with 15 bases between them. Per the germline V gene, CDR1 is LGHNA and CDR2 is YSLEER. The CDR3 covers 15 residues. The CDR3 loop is CASMGNLDGTDTQYF. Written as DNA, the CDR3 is TGCGCCAGCATGGGTAACTTGGACGGCACAGATACGCAGTATTTT.

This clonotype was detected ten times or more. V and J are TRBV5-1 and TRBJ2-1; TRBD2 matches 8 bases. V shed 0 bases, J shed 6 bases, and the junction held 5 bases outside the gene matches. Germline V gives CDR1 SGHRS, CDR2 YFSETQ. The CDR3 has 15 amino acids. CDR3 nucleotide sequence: TGCGCCAGCAGCTTGGGGGGACTAGTGGGCAATGAGCAGTTCTTC. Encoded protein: CASSLGGLVGNEQFF.

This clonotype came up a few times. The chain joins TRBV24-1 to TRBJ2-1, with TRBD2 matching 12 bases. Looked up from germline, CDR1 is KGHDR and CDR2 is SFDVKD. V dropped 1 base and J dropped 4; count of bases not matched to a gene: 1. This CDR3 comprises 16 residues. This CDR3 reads CATSDFGLAGYNEQFF. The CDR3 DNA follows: TGTGCCACCAGTGATTTCGGACTAGCGGGGTACAATGAGCAGTTCTTC.